Presented here are 17 T cell receptor beta chains from one specimen sequenced in a study of cytomegalovirus exposure and HLA in healthy donors. With 60 Vbeta and 13 Jbeta primers, the PCR was carried out. Clones were sequenced by immunoSEQ multiplex PCR, and TCRdb holds only the in-frame ones, with some missing. The data show 90,000 to 120,000 clones, 55% to 65% seen once. The material sequenced was PBMCs. Every receptor here comes from a man aged 25-45 years in good health and CMV-seropositive.

The chain joins TRBV2 to TRBJ2-5; 8 positions agree with TRBD1. CDR1 and CDR2 (germline): SNHLY, FYNNEI. V was pared by 4 bases and J by 1 base, with 2 bases of the junction left unmatched. The CDR3 covers 14 residues. CDR3 in DNA: TGTGCCAGCAGTGTCCAGGGGGCCCAAGAGACCCAGTACTTC. It yields the protein CASSVQGAQETQYF.

This chain joins TRBV27 and TRBJ2-7; D gene ambiguous. This CDR3 region has 13 residues. With 5 bases removed from V and 2 bases from J, the gap between germline ends came to 10 bases. Germline lookup yields CDR1 MNHEY and CDR2 SMNVEV (reference sequence). The CDR3 loop is CASSPAAAYEQYF. The CDR3 DNA follows: TGTGCCAGCAGTCCGGCGGCAGCCTACGAGCAGTACTTC.

This clone was counted between two and nine times. The chain uses TRBV4-2 and TRBJ2-1; the match to TRBD2 covers 9 bases. Germline trimming cut 0 bases from V and 4 bases from J; bases unmatched to any gene: 4. This CDR3 is built from 16 residues. Germline CDR1 is LGHNA and CDR2 is YNFKEQ. The CDR3 protein is CASSQEGSGGYNEQFF. As DNA, the CDR3 is TGTGCCAGCAGCCAAGAAGGTAGCGGGGGTTACAATGAGCAGTTCTTC.

The chain carries TRBV11-3 and TRBJ2-1; 8 bases fit TRBD2. CDR3 length: 16 amino acids. The germline CDR1 and CDR2 sequences are SGHNT and YENEEA. J was trimmed by 10 bases and V by 5 bases; bases with no gene match: 16. Written as DNA, the CDR3 is TGTGCCAGCAGCCCTCCATTTAGCGGGGTATTTGGAGAGCAGTTCTTC. This codes for CASSPPFSGVFGEQFF.

This clone was seen a few times. The chain couples TRBV5-1 to TRBJ2-3; D may be TRBD2 (7 bases). The CDR3 has 16 amino acids. Trimming pared 3 bases from V and 4 bases from J, leaving 18 bases between. Germline assignment: CDR1 SGHRS and CDR2 YFSETQ. CDR3 nucleotides: TGCGCCAGCAGCTCCCCGGGGGGCTGGGAACCAGATACGCAGTATTTT. It yields the protein CASSSPGGWEPDTQYF. The whole variable domain, filled in from reference TRBV5-1 and TRBJ2-3, reads KAGVTQTPRYLIKTRGQQVTLSCSPISGHRSVSWYQQTPGQGLQFLFEYFSETQRNKGNFPGRFSGRQFSNSRSEMNVSTLELGDSALYLCASSSPGGWEPDTQYFGPGTRLTVL.

The chain joins TRBV2 to TRBJ2-7; TRBD1 aligns across 8 bases. Germline-derived CDR1 and CDR2 are SNHLY and FYNNEI. The CDR3 contains 12 residues. The V gene end was trimmed by 5 bases and the J gene end by 4 bases; junction bases not matched to a gene: 1. CDR3 amino acids: CASSRDRYEQYF. The DNA of the CDR3 is TGTGCCAGCAGTAGGGACAGGTACGAGCAGTACTTC.

This clone was observed a handful of times. The chain uses TRBV10-3 and TRBJ1-1; no reliable D call. This CDR3 region has 13 residues. Germline lookup yields CDR1 ENHRY and CDR2 SYGVKD. V was pared by 10 bases and J by 4 bases, with 16 bases between. The CDR3 nucleotides read TGTGCCACCGGGCGGGGTTCGAGCACTGAAGCTTTCTTT. Encoded protein: CATGRGSSTEAFF.

The rearrangement joins TRBV30 to TRBJ2-5; 13 bases agree with TRBD2. CDR1 is GTSNPN, CDR2 SVGIG, per germline (reference sequence). J was trimmed by 3 bases and V by 4 bases; bases with no gene match: 5. This CDR3 contains 15 residues. The CDR3 loop reads CAWNRGLAGKETQYF. As DNA, the CDR3 is TGTGCCTGGAATCGGGGACTAGCGGGGAAAGAGACCCAGTACTTC.

This clone showed up just a few times. Distinct nucleotide sequences in the sample also encode this CDR3. This rearrangement joins TRBV6-5 to TRBJ1-2; TRBD1 agrees at 8 bases. Germline CDR1 MNHEY, CDR2 SVGAGI. V lost 6 bases, J lost 3 bases, and 9 bases stayed unmatched. CDR3 length: 15 amino acids. Here the CDR3 reads CASREEQGAYYGYTF. The CDR3 coding sequence is TGTGCCAGCAGAGAGGAGCAGGGGGCCTACTATGGCTACACCTTC.

The chain recombines TRBV6-5 with TRBJ2-7, with D tentatively TRBD1 (6 bases). V shed 8 bases and J shed 6 bases, with 20 bases lying between them. Germline CDR1 and CDR2: MNHEY and SVGAGI. The CDR3 extends over 14 amino acids. DNA of the CDR3: TGTGCCAGCCGTATAGGGACACTGCAGGGCGAGCAGTACTTC. Translated, it gives CASRIGTLQGEQYF.

CDR3 in DNA: TGTGCCAGCAGTTACGGGCGGGGGGGCAGCACAGATACGCAGTATTTT. Its translation: CASSYGRGGSTDTQYF. This chain links TRBV6-6 with TRBJ2-3, with TRBD2 matching 9 bases. The CDR3 contains 16 residues. Per germline, CDR1 MNHNY and CDR2 SVGAGI (reference sequence). V shed 2 bases and J 0 bases; nucleotides not matched to a gene: 3.

This clone was seen only once. The chain carries TRBV4-2 and TRBJ2-1, with 7 bases identical to TRBD2. Per the germline V gene, CDR1 is LGHNA and CDR2 is YNFKEQ. J was trimmed by 8 bases and V by 0 bases; bases with no gene match: 1. The CDR3 contains 13 residues. The CDR3 reads CASSQEAGHEQFF. Written as DNA, the CDR3 is TGTGCCAGCAGCCAAGAAGCGGGGCATGAGCAGTTCTTC.

The chain joins TRBV9 to TRBJ1-2; D may be TRBD1 (5 bases). The CDR3 consists of 15 residues. CDR1 is SGDLS, CDR2 YYNGEE, per germline. The V and J ends lost 0 bases and 0 bases respectively, with 9 bases between them. CDR3 in DNA: TGTGCCAGCAGCGTAGGGCGGGGACCTAACTATGGCTACACCTTC. The encoded protein is CASSVGRGPNYGYTF.

The chain has TRBV4-1 and TRBJ1-1; no firm D call. Germline CDR1 reads MGHRA; CDR2 reads YSYEKL. This CDR3 spans 15 amino acids. Trimming removed 1 base from V and 4 bases from J, with 13 bases in between. This CDR3 reads CASSQGPGEGTEAFF. CDR3 nucleotides: TGCGCCAGCAGCCAAGGTCCCGGAGAAGGCACTGAAGCTTTCTTT.

J is TRBJ2-5 and V is TRBV30, with TRBD1 as a possible D gene (6 bases). V was shortened by 3 bases and J by 5 bases, with 13 bases between the two germline ends. The V gene's germline CDR1 is GTSNPN and CDR2 SVGIG (reference sequence). The CDR3 totals 13 residues. The CDR3 sequence is CAWSPGVGETQYF. For the CDR3, the DNA is TGTGCCTGGAGCCCAGGGGTTGGCGAGACCCAGTACTTC.

This clone was detected a few times. The V and J genes are TRBV28 and TRBJ1-1, with D unresolved. This CDR3 region has 11 residues. Germline V lookup: CDR1 MDHEN, CDR2 SYDVKM. The ends were cut back, 11 bases at V and 7 bases at J, with 14 bases in the middle. The CDR3 is CAVGPLLEAFF. The CDR3 nucleotides read TGTGCCGTGGGCCCTCTCCTTGAAGCTTTCTTT.

This chain uses TRBV2 with TRBJ2-7, with D uncertain. Between the trimmed V and J ends, which lost 9 bases and 3 bases, there was a span of 15 bases. This CDR3 is built from 13 residues. Germline V gives CDR1 SNHLY, CDR2 FYNNEI. The CDR3 loop reads CASSFQDGYEQYF. DNA for the CDR3: TGTGCCAGTTCCTTTCAGGATGGCTACGAGCAGTACTTC.